This T cell receptor beta chain comes out of a study of vaccination and CD4 T cells after COVID-19. This clonotype occurred a few times. Its antigen is still unknown. Once obtained from cultured CD4+ T cells, the DNA was sequenced using the Oncomine TCR Beta short-read assay. TCRdb recomputed calls from the PCR reads with MiXCR, one row per CDR3 protein. The data hold roughly 12,000 distinct CDR3 sequences, with about 45% observed a single time. V shed 0 bases, J shed 0 bases, and the junction held 2 bases outside the gene matches. There are 15 residues in the CDR3. Looked up from germline, CDR1 is DFQATT and CDR2 is SNEGSKA (reference sequence). Treatment defined: approximately 9-day PBMC culture with coronavirus spike peptide pools or control peptides (ViraFEST assay).

This chain uses TRBV20-1 with TRBJ2-5, with 9 bases aligning to TRBD2. The sequencing sample was made of CD4+ T cells from blood, cultured in vitro. The receptor was derived from a human donor who had recovered from COVID-19. The CDR3 DNA is TGCAGTGCTAGAGATCTAGCGGGGTACCAAGAGACCCAGTACTTC. Translated: CSARDLAGYQETQYF.